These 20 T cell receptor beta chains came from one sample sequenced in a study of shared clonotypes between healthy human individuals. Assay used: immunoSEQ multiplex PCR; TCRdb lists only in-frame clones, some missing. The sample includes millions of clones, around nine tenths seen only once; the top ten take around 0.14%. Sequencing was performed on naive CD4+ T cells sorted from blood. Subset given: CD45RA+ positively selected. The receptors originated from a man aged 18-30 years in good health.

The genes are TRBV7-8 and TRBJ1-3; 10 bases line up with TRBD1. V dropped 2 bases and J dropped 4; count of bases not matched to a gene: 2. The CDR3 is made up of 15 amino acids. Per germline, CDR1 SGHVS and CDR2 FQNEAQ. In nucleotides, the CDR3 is TGTGCCAGCAGCTTAAGACAGGGGGCGGGAAACACCATATATTTT. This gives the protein CASSLRQGAGNTIYF.

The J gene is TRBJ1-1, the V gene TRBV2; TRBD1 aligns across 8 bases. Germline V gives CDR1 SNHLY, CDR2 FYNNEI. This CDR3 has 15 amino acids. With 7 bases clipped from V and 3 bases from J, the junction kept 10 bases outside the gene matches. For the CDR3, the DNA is TGTGCCAGCACCGGACAGGGAAGTCTGCACACTGAAGCTTTCTTT. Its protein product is CASTGQGSLHTEAFF.

Here the CDR3 DNA reads TGTGCCTGGGGAGGGGACACAAAATGGGGGGAGACCCAGTACTTC. Residues: CAWGGDTKWGETQYF. The chain carries TRBV30 and TRBJ2-5; TRBD1 or TRBD2 may be the D gene (6 bases each). Germline values: CDR1 GTSNPN, CDR2 SVGIG (reference sequence). This CDR3 has 15 amino acids. V dropped 5 bases and J dropped 5 bases, with 21 bases sitting between them.

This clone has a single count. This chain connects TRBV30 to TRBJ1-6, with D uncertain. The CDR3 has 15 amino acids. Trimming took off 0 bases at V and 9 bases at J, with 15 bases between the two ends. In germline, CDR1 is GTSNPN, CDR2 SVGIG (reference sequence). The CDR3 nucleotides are TGTGCCTGGAGTGTACCTTCAGGATTTGGTTCACCCCTCCACTTT. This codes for CAWSVPSGFGSPLHF. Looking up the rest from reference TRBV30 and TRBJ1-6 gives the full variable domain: SQTIHQWPATLVQPVGSPLSLECTVEGTSNPNLYWYRQAAGRGLQLLFYSVGIGQISSEVPQNLSASRPQDRQFILSSKKLLLSDSGFYLCAWSVPSGFGSPLHFGNGTRLTVT.

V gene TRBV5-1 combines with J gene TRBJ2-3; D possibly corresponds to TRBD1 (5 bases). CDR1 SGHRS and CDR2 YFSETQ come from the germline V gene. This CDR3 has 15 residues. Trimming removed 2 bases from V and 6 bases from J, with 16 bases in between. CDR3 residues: CASSFVKGESDTQYF. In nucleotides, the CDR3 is TGCGCCAGCAGCTTCGTGAAAGGGGAATCGGATACGCAGTATTTT.

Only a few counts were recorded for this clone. CDR3: CASGPGGAIGYTF. CDR3 nucleotides: TGTGCCAGCGGCCCGGGGGGGGCGATCGGCTACACCTTC. The chain uses TRBV6-5 and TRBJ1-2; perhaps TRBD1 as D (6 bases). This CDR3 comprises 13 residues. The germline V gene encodes CDR1 MNHEY and CDR2 SVGAGI. Trimming took 8 bases from V and 8 from J, leaving 18 bases between them.

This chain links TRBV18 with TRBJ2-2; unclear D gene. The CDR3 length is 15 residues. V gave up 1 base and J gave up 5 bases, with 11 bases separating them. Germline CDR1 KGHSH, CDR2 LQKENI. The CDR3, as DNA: TGTGCCAGCTCACCACGTTTGATTGATACCGGGGAGCTGTTTTTT. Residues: CASSPRLIDTGELFF.

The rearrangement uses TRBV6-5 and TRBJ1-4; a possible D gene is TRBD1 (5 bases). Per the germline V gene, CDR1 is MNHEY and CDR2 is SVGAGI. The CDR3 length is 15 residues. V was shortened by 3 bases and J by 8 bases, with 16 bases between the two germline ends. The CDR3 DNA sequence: TGTGCCAGCAGTTATCGGCAGGGAGGTCGCGAAAAACTGTTTTTT. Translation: CASSYRQGGREKLFF.

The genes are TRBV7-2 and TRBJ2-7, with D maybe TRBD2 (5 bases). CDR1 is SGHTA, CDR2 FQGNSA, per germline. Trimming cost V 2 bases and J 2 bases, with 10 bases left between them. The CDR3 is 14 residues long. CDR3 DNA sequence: TGTGCCAGCAGCTTACTTGGCGGGCCCTACGAGCAGTACTTC. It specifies CASSLLGGPYEQYF.

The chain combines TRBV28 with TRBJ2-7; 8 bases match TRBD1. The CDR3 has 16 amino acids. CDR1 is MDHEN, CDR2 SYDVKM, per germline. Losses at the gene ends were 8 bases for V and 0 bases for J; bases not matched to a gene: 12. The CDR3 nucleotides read TGTGCCAGCCTTACCCAGAGGACAGGGATCTCCTACGAGCAGTACTTC. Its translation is CASLTQRTGISYEQYF.

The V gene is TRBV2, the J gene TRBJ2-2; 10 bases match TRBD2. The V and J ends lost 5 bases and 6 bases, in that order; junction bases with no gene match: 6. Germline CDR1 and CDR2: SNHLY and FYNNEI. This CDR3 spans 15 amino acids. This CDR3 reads CASSRGTSVAGELFF. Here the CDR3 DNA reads TGTGCCAGCAGTCGGGGGACTAGCGTTGCCGGGGAGCTGTTTTTT.

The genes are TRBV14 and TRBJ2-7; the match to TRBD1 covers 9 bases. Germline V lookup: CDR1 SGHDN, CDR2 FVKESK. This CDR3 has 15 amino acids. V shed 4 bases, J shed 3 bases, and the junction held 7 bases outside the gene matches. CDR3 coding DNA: TGTGCCAGCAGCCCGGGGACAGGGATGTTCTACGAGCAGTACTTC. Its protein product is CASSPGTGMFYEQYF.

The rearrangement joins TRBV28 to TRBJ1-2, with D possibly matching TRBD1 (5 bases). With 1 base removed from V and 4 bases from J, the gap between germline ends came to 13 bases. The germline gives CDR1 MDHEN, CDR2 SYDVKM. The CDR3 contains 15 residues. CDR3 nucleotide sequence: TGTGCCAGCAGTTTATCTAACATGGGGGGCTATGGCTACACCTTC. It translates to CASSLSNMGGYGYTF.

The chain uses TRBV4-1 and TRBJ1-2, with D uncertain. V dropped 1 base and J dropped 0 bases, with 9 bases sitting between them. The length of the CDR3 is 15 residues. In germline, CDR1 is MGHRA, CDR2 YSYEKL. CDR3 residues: CASSQGPLTNYGYTF. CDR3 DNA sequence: TGCGCCAGCAGCCAAGGCCCACTGACTAACTATGGCTACACCTTC.

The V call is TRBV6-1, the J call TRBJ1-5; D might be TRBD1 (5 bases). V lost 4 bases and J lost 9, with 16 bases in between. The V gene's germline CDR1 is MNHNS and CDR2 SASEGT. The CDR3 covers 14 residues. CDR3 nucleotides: TGTGCCAGCAGTGTACGCATGGGGGAACGGCCCCAGCATTTT. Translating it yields CASSVRMGERPQHF.

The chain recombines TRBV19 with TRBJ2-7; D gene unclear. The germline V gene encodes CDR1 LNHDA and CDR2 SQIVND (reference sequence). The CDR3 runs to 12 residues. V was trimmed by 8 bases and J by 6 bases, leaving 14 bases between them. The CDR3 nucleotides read TGTGCCAGTGGGCTAACGTCTGGCGAGCAGTACTTC. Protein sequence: CASGLTSGEQYF. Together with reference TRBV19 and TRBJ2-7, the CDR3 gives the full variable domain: DGGITQSPKYLFRKEGQNVTLSCEQNLNHDAMYWYRQDPGQGLRLIYYSQIVNDFQKGDIAEGYSVSREKKESFPLTVTSAQKNPTAFYLCASGLTSGEQYFGPGTRLTVT.

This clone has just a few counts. The CDR3 DNA reads as TGTGCCAGCAGTTACGAGGGGGGCACTGAAGCTTTCTTT. Translated, it gives CASSYEGGTEAFF. The chain joins TRBV6-6 to TRBJ1-1; tentatively, D is TRBD1 (6 bases). CDR3 size: 13 residues. V lost 2 bases and J lost 4, with 8 bases in between. Germline V gene lookup returns CDR1 MNHNY and CDR2 SVGAGI (reference sequence).

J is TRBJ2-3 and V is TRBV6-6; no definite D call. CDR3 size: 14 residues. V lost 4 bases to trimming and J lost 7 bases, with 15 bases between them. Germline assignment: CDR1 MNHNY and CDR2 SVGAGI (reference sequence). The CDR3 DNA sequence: TGTGCCAGCAGTTCCCCGGCCCAGCCCAATACGCAGTATTTT. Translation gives CASSSPAQPNTQYF.

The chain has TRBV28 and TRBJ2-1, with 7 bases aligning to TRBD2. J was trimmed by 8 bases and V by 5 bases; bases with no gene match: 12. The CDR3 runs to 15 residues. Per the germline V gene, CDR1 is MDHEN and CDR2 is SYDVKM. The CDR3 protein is CASSHGGLRGDEQFF. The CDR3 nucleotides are TGTGCCAGCAGTCACGGGGGACTAAGGGGCGATGAGCAGTTCTTC.

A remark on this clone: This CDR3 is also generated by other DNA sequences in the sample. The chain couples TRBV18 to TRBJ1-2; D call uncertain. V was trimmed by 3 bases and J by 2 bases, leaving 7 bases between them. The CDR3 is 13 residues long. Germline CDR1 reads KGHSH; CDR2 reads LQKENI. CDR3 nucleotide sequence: TGTGCCAGCTCACCCGGTGTAAACTATGGCTACACCTTC. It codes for CASSPGVNYGYTF.